This T cell receptor (beta chain) was recorded in a study of blood T cell repertoires in COVID-19. Turning to the study itself: Acute and convalescent COVID-19 specimens originated in the United States, Italy and Spain. PBMCs, B-cell-depleted T cells, or T cells provided the cDNA or gDNA that made up the material.

CDR1 and CDR2 from the germline V gene are SNHLY and FYNNEI. The length of the CDR3 is 13 residues. The V gene lost 4 bases and the J gene lost 0 bases, with 6 bases spanning the gap. This clone was recorded only once. Other DNA sequences in this sample translate to the same CDR3. Profiling relied on immunoSEQ multiplex PCR, and the TCRdb table lists in-frame clones only, not all of them. Of under 200,000 clones listed, 80% are singletons. The TCR was taken from a man in his 70s with active or convalescent COVID-19. This chain connects TRBV2 to TRBJ1-1; D gene unclear. What was sequenced was peripheral blood. CDR3 amino acids: CASSGLLNTEAFF. In DNA, the CDR3 is TGTGCCAGCAGTGGACTGTTGAACACTGAAGCTTTCTTT.